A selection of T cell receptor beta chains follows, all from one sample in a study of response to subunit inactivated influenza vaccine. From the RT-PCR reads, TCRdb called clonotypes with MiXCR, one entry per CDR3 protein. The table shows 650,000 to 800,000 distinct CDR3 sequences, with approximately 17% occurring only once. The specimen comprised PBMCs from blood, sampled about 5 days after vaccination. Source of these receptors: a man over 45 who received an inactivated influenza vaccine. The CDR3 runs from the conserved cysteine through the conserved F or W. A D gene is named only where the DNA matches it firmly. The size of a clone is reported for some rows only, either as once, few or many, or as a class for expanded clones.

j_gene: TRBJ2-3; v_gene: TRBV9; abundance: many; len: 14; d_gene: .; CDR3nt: TGTGCCAGCAGCGTGGGAAGCGGAGCAGATACGCAGTATTTT; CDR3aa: CASSVGSGADTQYF
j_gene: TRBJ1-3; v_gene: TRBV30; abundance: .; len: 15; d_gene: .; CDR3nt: TGTGCCTGGAGTTTAGGCGGGAGCTCTGGAAACACCATATATTTT; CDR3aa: CAWSLGGSSGNTIYF
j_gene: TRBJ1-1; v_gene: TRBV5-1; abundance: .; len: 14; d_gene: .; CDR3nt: TGCGCCAGCAGCGACGGCCCTGCGAGCACTGAAGCTTTCTTT; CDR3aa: CASSDGPASTEAFF
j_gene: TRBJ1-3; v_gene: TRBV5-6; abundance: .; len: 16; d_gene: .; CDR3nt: TGTGCCAGCAGCTCGGACATAAGGAACTCTGGAAACACCATATATTTT; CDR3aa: CASSSDIRNSGNTIYF
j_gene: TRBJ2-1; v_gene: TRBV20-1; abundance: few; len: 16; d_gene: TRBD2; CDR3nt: TGCAGTGCTAGAGTAACTAGCGGGACCACTCTCAATGAGCAGTTCTTC; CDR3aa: CSARVTSGTTLNEQFF
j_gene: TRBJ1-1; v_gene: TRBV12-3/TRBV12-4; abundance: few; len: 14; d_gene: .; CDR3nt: TGTGCCAGCAGTTTAGCGTCGGGGGGCACTGAAGCTTTCTTT; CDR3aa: CASSLASGGTEAFF
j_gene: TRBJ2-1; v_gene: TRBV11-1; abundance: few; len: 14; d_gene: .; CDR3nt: TGTGCCAGCAGGGGTGTCCGGGCCTACAATGAGCAGTTCTTC; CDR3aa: CASRGVRAYNEQFF
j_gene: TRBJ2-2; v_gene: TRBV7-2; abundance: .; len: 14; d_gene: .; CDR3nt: TGTGCCAGCAGCTTAGCCCCCTGGACCGGGGAGCTGTTTTTT; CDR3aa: CASSLAPWTGELFF
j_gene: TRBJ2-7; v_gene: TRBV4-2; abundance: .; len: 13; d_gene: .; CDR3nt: TGTGCCAGCAGCCAAGAGCTCCCCTACGAGCAGTACTTC; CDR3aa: CASSQELPYEQYF
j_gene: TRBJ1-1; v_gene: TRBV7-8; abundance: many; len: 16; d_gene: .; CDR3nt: TGTGCCAGCAGCAAAACGGGGTGGGGAGGGGACACTGAAGCTTTCTTT; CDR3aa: CASSKTGWGGDTEAFF
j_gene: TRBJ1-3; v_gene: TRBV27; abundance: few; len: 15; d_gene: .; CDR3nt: TGTGCCAGCAGAACGGACGGCAGCTCTGGAAACACCATATATTTT; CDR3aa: CASRTDGSSGNTIYF
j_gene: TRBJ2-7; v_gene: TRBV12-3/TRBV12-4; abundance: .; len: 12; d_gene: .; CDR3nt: TGTGCCAGCAGATTCGACACCTACGAGCAGTACTTC; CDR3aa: CASRFDTYEQYF
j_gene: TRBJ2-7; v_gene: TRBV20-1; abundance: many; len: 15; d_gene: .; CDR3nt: TGCAGTGCTAGACGTAGGGGGGGGGGTTCCTACGAGCAGTACTTC; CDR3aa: CSARRRGGGSYEQYF
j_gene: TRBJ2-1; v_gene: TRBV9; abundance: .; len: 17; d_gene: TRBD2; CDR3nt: TGTGCCAGCAGCGTAGGACTAGCGGGAGCCTCCTACAATGAGCAGTTCTTC; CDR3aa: CASSVGLAGASYNEQFF
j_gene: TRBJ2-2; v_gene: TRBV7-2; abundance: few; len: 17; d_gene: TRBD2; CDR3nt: TGTGCCAGCAGCCGTGTGCGGGGGTCAAGGGACACCGGGGAGCTGTTTTTT; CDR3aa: CASSRVRGSRDTGELFF
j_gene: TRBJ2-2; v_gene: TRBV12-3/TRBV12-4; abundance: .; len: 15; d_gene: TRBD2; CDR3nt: TGTGCCAGCAGTTTGCGGCGGGGGGGGGCCGGGGAGCTGTTTTTT; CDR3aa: CASSLRRGGAGELFF
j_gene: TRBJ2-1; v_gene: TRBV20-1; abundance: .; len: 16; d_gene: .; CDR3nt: TGCAGTGCCAGAGATGTACTAGCCAGGAGGGAGGATGAGCAGTTCTTC; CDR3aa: CSARDVLARREDEQFF
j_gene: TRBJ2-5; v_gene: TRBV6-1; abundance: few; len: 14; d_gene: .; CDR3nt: TGTGCCAGCAGTGTGGGCAATCGCCAAGAGACCCAGTACTTC; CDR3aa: CASSVGNRQETQYF
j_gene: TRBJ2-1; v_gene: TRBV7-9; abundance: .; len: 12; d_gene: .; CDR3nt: TGTGCCAGCAGCCCCGGGGCGTATGAGCAGTTCTTC; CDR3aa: CASSPGAYEQFF
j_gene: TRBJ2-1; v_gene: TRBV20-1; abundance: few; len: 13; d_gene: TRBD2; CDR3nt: TGCAGTGTGTTGAGCGGGAGGGTTAATGAGCAGTTCTTC; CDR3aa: CSVLSGRVNEQFF
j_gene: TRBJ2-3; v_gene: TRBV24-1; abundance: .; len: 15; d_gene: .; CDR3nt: TGTGCCACCAGTGATGGCGGGACCGCCGGGTATACGCAGTATTTT; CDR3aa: CATSDGGTAGYTQYF
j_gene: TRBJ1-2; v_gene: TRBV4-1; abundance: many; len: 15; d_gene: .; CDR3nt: TGCGCCAGCAGCCAAGATTGGGACGGCTACTATGGCTACACCTTC; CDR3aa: CASSQDWDGYYGYTF
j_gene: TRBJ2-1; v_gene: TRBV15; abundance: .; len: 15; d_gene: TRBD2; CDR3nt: TGTGCCACCAGCAGATCTAGCGGGGCGGCCCATGAGCAGTTCTTC; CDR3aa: CATSRSSGAAHEQFF
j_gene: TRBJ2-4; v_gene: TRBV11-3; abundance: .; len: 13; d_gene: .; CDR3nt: TGTGCCAGCAGCTTACAAGGACAGACGACAAAGTACTTC; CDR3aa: CASSLQGQTTKYF
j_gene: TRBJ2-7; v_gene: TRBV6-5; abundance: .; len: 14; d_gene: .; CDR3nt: TGTGCCAGCAGTTACTGGAAGGGCTCCCCCGAGCAGTACTTC; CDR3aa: CASSYWKGSPEQYF
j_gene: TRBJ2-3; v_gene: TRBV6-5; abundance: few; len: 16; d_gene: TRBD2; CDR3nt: TGTGCCAGCAGTTACCGCCCGGGAGGTCGCACAGATACGCAGTATTTT; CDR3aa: CASSYRPGGRTDTQYF
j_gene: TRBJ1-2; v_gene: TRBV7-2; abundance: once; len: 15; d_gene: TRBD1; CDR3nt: TGTGCCAGCAGCTTATCACAGGGGTCGGGCTATGGCTACACCTTC; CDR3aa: CASSLSQGSGYGYTF
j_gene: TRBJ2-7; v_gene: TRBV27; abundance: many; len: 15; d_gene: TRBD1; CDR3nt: TGTGCCAGCAGTTTCTCCGGGACAGGGGGCTACGAGCAGTACTTC; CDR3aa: CASSFSGTGGYEQYF